This T cell receptor beta chain was observed in a study of blood T cell repertoires in COVID-19 (dated by TCRdb to the early 2020s). With respect to the entire study: Samples from collaborators originated in the United States, Italy and Spain and spanned both the acute and convalescent phases of COVID-19. The material from the prospective study consisted of cDNA or gDNA derived from T cells, B-cell-depleted T cells, or PBMCs. The dataset comprised deeply sampled blood TCRbeta repertoires from subjects exposed to, actively infected with, or recovered from COVID-19. The repertoires were made available in a free public database intended to serve as a resource for research on the immune response to SARS-CoV-2. Samples were obtained from the ongoing ImmuneRACE study (first 160 participants) and from about 1,300 subjects provided by 6 global collaborators. A de-identified subject ID, COVID-19 status, age in years and sex were almost always included in the sample metadata. Where HLA class I and class II types were available, the types were taken from metadata supplied by the sample provider, not from assay-based typing. What the study reported, not specific to this receptor: The amount of clinical and demographic metadata varied by source and participant and was provided uncurated.

For CDR1 and CDR2, the germline V gene lists MGHRA and YSYEKL. The germline V end is reduced by 7 bases and the J end by 3 bases; junction bases left unmatched: 12. There are 16 amino acids in the CDR3, from cysteine to phenylalanine inclusive. The DNA shown is the 48-base CDR3, in frame from base 1. Each collaborating institution followed its own protocols to collect whole blood in K2EDTA tubes. For TCRbeta analysis, collaborator samples were shipped as frozen whole blood, as isolated PBMCs, or as DNA extracted from either sample type. Remarks on this clone: Its antigen is unknown. No base quality values were provided; no much bigger clone lies one nucleotide off.

The immunoSEQ Assay, a bias-controlled multiplex PCR, was used to amplify TCRbeta CDR3 regions from genomic DNA. The study's processing was this. Nucleated cell counts per sample were estimated from amplification of reference gene primers within the assay. To quantify the absolute abundance of each unique TCRbeta CDR3 rearrangement, sequence reads were collapsed and filtered. Productive Simpson clonality was computed per sample as the square root of Simpson's diversity index over productive rearrangements. TCRdb provides this immuneACCESS table in a form limited to in-frame rearrangements. Some clones are lacking; in checked studies, under half of them reflect an unresolved V gene, and why the rest are absent is not known. That table supplies the V and J calls and clone size; D and trimming were determined from the DNA. Across this sample there are approximately 60,000 clones, with over 70% seen only once. In total, the top ten clones hold about 5.9% of the sample.

In this chain, TRBV4-1 is recombined with TRBJ2-1; TRBD2 fits 7 bases in the junction. This receptor was identified in a human donor in a cohort sampled during active COVID-19. The sample was peripheral blood. The DNA sequence is TGCGCCAGCACCCCCGCGCCAGCGGGGCACTACAATGAGCAGTTCTTC. Translated, this is CASTPAPAGHYNEQFF.